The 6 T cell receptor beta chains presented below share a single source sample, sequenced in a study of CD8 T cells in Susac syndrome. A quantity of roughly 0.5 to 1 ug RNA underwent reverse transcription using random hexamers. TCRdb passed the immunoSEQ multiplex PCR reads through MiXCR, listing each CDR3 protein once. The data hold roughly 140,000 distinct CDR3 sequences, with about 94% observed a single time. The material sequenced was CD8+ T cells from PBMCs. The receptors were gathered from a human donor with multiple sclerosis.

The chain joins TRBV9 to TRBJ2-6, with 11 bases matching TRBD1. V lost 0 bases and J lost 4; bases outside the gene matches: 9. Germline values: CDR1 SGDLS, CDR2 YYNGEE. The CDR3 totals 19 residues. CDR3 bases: TGTGCCAGCAGCGTAGTTCCTGGGACAGGGGGTCCGGGGGCCAACGTCCTGACTTTC. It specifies CASSVVPGTGGPGANVLTF.

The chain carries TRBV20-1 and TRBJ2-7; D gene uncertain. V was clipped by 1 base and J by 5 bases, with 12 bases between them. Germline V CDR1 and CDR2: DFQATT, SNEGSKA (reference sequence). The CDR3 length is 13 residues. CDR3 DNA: TGCAGTGCTAGAGTATTATCGAGGAACGAGCAGTACTTC. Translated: CSARVLSRNEQYF.

CDR3 sequence: CASSLGQGAYGYTF. DNA of the CDR3: TGTGCCAGCAGCTTAGGACAGGGGGCCTATGGCTACACCTTC. The rearrangement uses TRBV11-2 and TRBJ1-2, with TRBD1 matching 10 bases. Germline CDR1 is SGHAT and CDR2 is FQNNGV. This CDR3 region has 14 residues. The ends lost 1 base at V and 4 bases at J; junction bases unmatched: 0.

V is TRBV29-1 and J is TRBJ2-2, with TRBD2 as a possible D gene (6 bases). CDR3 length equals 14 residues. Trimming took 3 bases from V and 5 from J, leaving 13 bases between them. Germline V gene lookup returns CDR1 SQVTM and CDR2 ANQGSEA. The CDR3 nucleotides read TGCAGCGTTGAGTTAGAGGAGGGAACCGGGGAGCTGTTTTTT. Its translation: CSVELEEGTGELFF.

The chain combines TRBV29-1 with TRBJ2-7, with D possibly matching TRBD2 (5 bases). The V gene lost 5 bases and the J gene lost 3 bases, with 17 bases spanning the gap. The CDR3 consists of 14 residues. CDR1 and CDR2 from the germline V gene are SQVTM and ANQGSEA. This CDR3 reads CSVSTSSGSYEQYF. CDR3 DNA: TGCAGCGTTTCGACCTCCTCGGGGAGCTACGAGCAGTACTTC.

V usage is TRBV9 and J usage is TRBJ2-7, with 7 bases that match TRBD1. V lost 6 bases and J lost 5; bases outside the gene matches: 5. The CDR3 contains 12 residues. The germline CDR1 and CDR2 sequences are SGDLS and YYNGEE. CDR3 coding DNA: TGTGCCAGCAAAGGGGGCAGCGACGAGCAGTACTTC. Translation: CASKGGSDEQYF.